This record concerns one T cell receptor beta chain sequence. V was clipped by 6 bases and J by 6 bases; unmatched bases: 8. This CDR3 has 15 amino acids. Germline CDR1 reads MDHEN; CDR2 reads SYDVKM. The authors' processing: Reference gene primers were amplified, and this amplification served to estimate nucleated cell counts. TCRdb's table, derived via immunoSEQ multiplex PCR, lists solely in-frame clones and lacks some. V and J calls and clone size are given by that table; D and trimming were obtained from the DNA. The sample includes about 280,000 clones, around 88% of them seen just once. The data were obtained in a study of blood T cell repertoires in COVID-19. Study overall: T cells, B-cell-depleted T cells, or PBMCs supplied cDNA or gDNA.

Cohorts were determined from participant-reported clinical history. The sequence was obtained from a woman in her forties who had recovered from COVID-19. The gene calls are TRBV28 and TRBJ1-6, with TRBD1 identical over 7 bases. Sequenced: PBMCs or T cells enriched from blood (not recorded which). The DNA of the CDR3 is TGTGCCAGCAGAGGGGGCGCTGATTTTAATTCACCCCTCCACTTT. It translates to CASRGGADFNSPLHF.